A selection of T cell receptor beta chains follows, all from one sample in a study of blood T cells in healthy people across ages. TCRdb analysed the 5' RACE reads with MiXCR anew, one entry per CDR3 protein. The profile shows roughly 640,000 distinct CDR3 sequences, about 30% of them singletons. Source material: blood. These receptors all stem from a woman of 80 years or more in good health. CDR3s include the opening cysteine and the closing phenylalanine or tryptophan. A D gene is named only where the DNA matches it firmly. Where a row states a size, it is once, few, many or the class of an expanded clone; other rows omit it.

>TRBJ1-3|TRBV5-5|-|few
CASSGGVLELRGNTIYF
TGTGCCAGCAGCGGCGGGGTACTCGAGCTTCGGGGAAACACCATATATTTT
>TRBJ1-2|TRBV20-1|-|many
CSATRQVMDGYTF
TGCAGTGCTACCAGACAGGTTATGGATGGCTACACCTTC
>TRBJ2-4|TRBV5-1|-|-
CASRLYSGNERIQYF
TGCGCCAGCCGCCTATACTCAGGGAATGAGCGCATTCAGTACTTC
>TRBJ2-1|TRBV7-9|-|many
CASSPRSGAGEQFF
TGTGCCAGCAGCCCGCGCTCAGGGGCCGGTGAGCAGTTCTTC
>TRBJ1-1|TRBV3-1|-|few
CASSPTTLRGHTEAFF
TGTGCCAGCAGCCCTACAACTCTTCGAGGCCACACTGAAGCTTTCTTT
>TRBJ1-1|TRBV20-1|-|-
CSVRPRGTEAFF
TGCAGTGTCAGGCCTAGGGGCACTGAAGCTTTCTTT
>TRBJ1-1|TRBV29-1|TRBD1|-
CSVLRVGQGGRAARGEAFF
TGCAGCGTTTTGAGGGTGGGACAGGGCGGTAGGGCAGCGAGAGGTGAAGCTTTCTTT
>TRBJ2-2|TRBV5-1|-|-
CASSFSAGELFF
TGCGCCAGCAGCTTCTCTGCCGGGGAGCTGTTTTTT
>TRBJ2-5|TRBV20-1|-|many
CSAEGQSQETQYF
TGCAGTGCCGAAGGACAGTCCCAAGAGACCCAGTACTTC
>TRBJ2-7|TRBV7-9|-|many
CASSGPRSLTYEQYF
TGTGCCAGCAGCGGTCCACGGTCCTTAACCTACGAGCAGTACTTC
>TRBJ2-1|TRBV20-1|-|many
CSASNGGRGTLYNEQFF
TGCAGTGCTAGTAATGGGGGCCGGGGAACCTTGTACAATGAGCAGTTCTTC
>TRBJ1-4|TRBV7-8|-|few
CASSLAAGTGPNEKLFF
TGTGCCAGCAGCTTAGCGGCGGGAACAGGACCTAATGAAAAACTGTTTTTT
>TRBJ2-3|TRBV5-1|TRBD1|many
CASSLQGGQVRDTQYF
TGCGCCAGCAGCTTACAGGGGGGACAGGTGAGAGATACGCAGTATTTT
>TRBJ2-3|TRBV11-2|-|many
CASSFRGSTDTQYF
TGTGCCAGCAGCTTTCGAGGCTCGACAGATACGCAGTATTTT
>TRBJ2-7|TRBV27|TRBD1|many
CASTTGTGNYEQYF
TGTGCCAGCACCACCGGGACAGGGAACTACGAGCAGTACTTC
>TRBJ2-7|TRBV12-3/TRBV12-4|-|-
CASSTDRDTYEQYF
TGTGCCAGCAGCACAGACAGAGACACCTACGAGCAGTACTTC
>TRBJ1-5|TRBV5-5|-|-
CVSSPYSNQPQHF
TGTGTCAGCAGCCCCTATAGCAATCAGCCCCAGCATTTT
>TRBJ2-5|TRBV20-1|TRBD2|-
CSARMGSGGYQETQYF
TGCAGTGCTAGGATGGGTAGCGGGGGTTACCAAGAGACCCAGTACTTC
>TRBJ2-5|TRBV20-1|-|-
CSARVVGETQYF
TGCAGTGCTAGAGTGGTGGGAGAGACCCAGTACTTC
>TRBJ2-5|TRBV7-3|TRBD2|many
CASSLSPRGAGETQYF
TGTGCCAGCAGCCTAAGCCCGCGGGGGGCTGGGGAGACCCAGTACTTC
>TRBJ2-7|TRBV27|TRBD2|many
CASSRGLAGGEQYF
TGTGCCAGCAGTCGTGGACTAGCGGGGGGCGAGCAGTACTTC
>TRBJ1-5|TRBV20-1|-|-
CSAKAYSNQPQHF
TGCAGTGCTAAGGCCTATAGCAATCAGCCCCAGCATTTT
>TRBJ2-2|TRBV5-1|TRBD2|few
CASSPGLATTGELFF
TGCGCCAGCAGCCCGGGACTAGCTACCACCGGGGAGCTGTTTTTT
>TRBJ1-1|TRBV7-8|-|-
CASSFPGAGTEAFF
TGTGCCAGCAGCTTTCCGGGGGCAGGGACTGAAGCTTTCTTT
>TRBJ1-2|TRBV6-2/TRBV6-3|-|many
CASGRDNLLYGYTF
TGTGCCAGCGGACGGGACAACCTCCTCTATGGCTACACCTTC
>TRBJ2-5|TRBV7-2|-|-
CASSLTWDTPGQETQYF
TGTGCCAGCAGCTTAACTTGGGACACCCCCGGGCAAGAGACCCAGTACTTC
>TRBJ1-1|TRBV18|-|-
CASSPPVRKNTEAFF
TGTGCCAGCTCACCACCGGTCAGAAAGAACACTGAAGCTTTCTTT
>TRBJ2-1|TRBV29-1|TRBD2|-
CSVGAGLEQFF
TGCAGCGTTGGAGCGGGACTTGAGCAGTTCTTC
>TRBJ2-5|TRBV20-1|TRBD1|few
CSASRDSIQETQYF
TGCAGTGCCAGCCGGGACAGCATACAAGAGACCCAGTACTTC
>TRBJ1-1|TRBV7-2|TRBD1|few
CASSRIGRTGVETEAFF
TGTGCCAGCAGCCGAATTGGCCGGACAGGGGTGGAAACTGAAGCTTTCTTT
>TRBJ2-1|TRBV20-1|-|many
CSARDTRSSYNEQFF
TGCAGTGCTAGAGACACTCGAAGCTCCTACAATGAGCAGTTCTTC
>TRBJ2-3|TRBV30|-|-
CAWSHGTRTDTQYF
TGTGCCTGGAGTCACGGGACCCGCACAGATACGCAGTATTTT
>TRBJ2-7|TRBV12-3/TRBV12-4|TRBD1|many
CASSPGQGVSYEQYF
TGTGCCAGCAGTCCGGGACAGGGGGTTTCCTACGAGCAGTACTTC
>TRBJ2-1|TRBV5-1|TRBD2|many
CASSLTSGGAHEQFF
TGCGCCAGCAGTTTGACTAGCGGGGGGGCCCATGAGCAGTTCTTC
>TRBJ2-7|TRBV28|TRBD1|many
CASTEGGTGGSYEQYF
TGTGCCAGCACCGAAGGAGGGACAGGGGGCTCCTACGAGCAGTACTTC
>TRBJ2-3|TRBV6-6|TRBD2|-
CASSYSTTRGGTDTQYF
TGTGCCAGCAGTTACTCGACAACGCGGGGGGGCACAGATACGCAGTATTTT
>TRBJ2-7|TRBV10-3|-|-
CAIRGGGSYEQYF
TGTGCCATCAGAGGGGGGGGTTCCTACGAGCAGTACTTC
>TRBJ1-2|TRBV20-1|-|many
CSARDLTEHGYTF
TGCAGTGCTAGAGATCTAACAGAGCATGGCTACACCTTC
>TRBJ2-1|TRBV7-2|TRBD2|many
CASSPLPLAGGRNEQFF
TGTGCCAGCAGCCCCCTCCCCCTAGCGGGGGGACGCAATGAGCAGTTCTTC
>TRBJ2-1|TRBV9|-|-
CASSAHRLNEQFF
TGTGCCAGCAGCGCCCATAGACTCAATGAGCAGTTCTTC
>TRBJ1-2|TRBV7-3|-|many
CASSSTFEDYGYTF
TGTGCCAGCAGCTCCACATTCGAGGACTATGGCTACACCTTC
>TRBJ2-3|TRBV12-3/TRBV12-4|-|many
CASTQGAASTDTQYF
TGTGCCAGCACCCAGGGTGCGGCGAGCACAGATACGCAGTATTTT
>TRBJ2-5|TRBV5-6|TRBD2|many
CASSSSSGGHQETQYF
TGTGCCAGCAGTTCGTCGAGCGGGGGGCATCAAGAGACCCAGTACTTC
>TRBJ2-5|TRBV20-1|-|-
CGARASGQQETQYF
TGCGGTGCTAGAGCAAGCGGACAGCAAGAGACCCAGTACTTC
>TRBJ2-1|TRBV20-1|TRBD2|-
CSARDQRGGRLHNEQFF
TGCAGTGCTAGAGATCAGCGGGGGGGCCGTTTACACAATGAGCAGTTCTTC
>TRBJ2-6|TRBV10-3|-|many
CAISVSTSGANVLTF
TGTGCCATCAGCGTCAGTACCTCTGGGGCCAACGTCCTGACTTTC
>TRBJ2-1|TRBV30|-|-
CASRGRDYEQFF
TGTGCCTCCCGGGGCAGAGACTACGAGCAGTTCTTC
>TRBJ1-5|TRBV18|-|few
CASSPTGTFNQPQHF
TGTGCCAGCTCACCAACAGGGACTTTCAATCAGCCCCAGCATTTT
>TRBJ2-5|TRBV6-1|TRBD2|-
CASSETPGGVQYF
TGTGCCAGCAGTGAAACTCCCGGGGGGGTGCAGTACTTC
>TRBJ1-6|TRBV27|-|few
CASSPTGFSYNSPLHF
TGTGCCAGCAGTCCGACAGGTTTCTCCTATAATTCACCCCTCCACTTT
>TRBJ1-2|TRBV2|-|many
CASSEGWAANYGYTF
TGTGCCAGCAGTGAAGGGTGGGCAGCTAACTATGGCTACACCTTC
>TRBJ2-7|TRBV5-6|-|few
CASSLEGRANCEQYF
TGTGCCAGCAGCTTGGAGGGTAGGGCCAACTGCGAGCAGTACTTC